Following are 25 T cell receptor beta chains from one sample sequenced in a study of T cell responses to AZD1222 COVID-19 vaccine. Sequencing used immunoSEQ multiplex PCR; TCRdb keeps in-frame clones, though not all of them. This table has 130,000 or so clones, 91% appearing once. The source material was peripheral blood, sampled 28 days after the second AZD1222 dose. The origin of the receptors is an adult who received the AZD1222 COVID-19 vaccine.

The V and J genes are TRBV18 and TRBJ2-5, with TRBD2 matching 9 bases. CDR1 is KGHSH, CDR2 LQKENI, per germline. After removal of 6 bases from V and 4 bases from J, the junction contained 6 bases not matched to a gene. This CDR3 is built from 14 residues. The DNA for the CDR3 is TGTGCCAGCTCTCAGGGGACTAGCCTAGAGACCCAGTACTTC. Translating it yields CASSQGTSLETQYF.

This clone was seen only once. The chain carries TRBV6-2 or TRBV6-3 and TRBJ1-2, with D unclear. Germline CDR1 and CDR2: MNHEY and SVGEGT. V lost 0 bases and J lost 3, with 5 bases in between. The CDR3 spans 13 residues. The CDR3 loop reads CASSYSRYYGYTF. CDR3 sequence (DNA): TGTGCCAGCAGTTACTCCAGGTACTATGGCTACACCTTC.

The J gene is TRBJ1-2, the V gene TRBV7-9; D gene ambiguous. The CDR3 covers 13 residues. Per germline, CDR1 SEHNR and CDR2 FQNEAQ (reference sequence). V gave up 6 bases and J gave up 6 bases, with 14 bases separating them. The CDR3 reads CASSPRLGDGYTF. In DNA, the CDR3 is TGTGCCAGCAGTCCTAGGCTAGGCGATGGCTACACCTTC.

This chain joins TRBV19 and TRBJ1-2, with D uncertain. The CDR3 runs 12 residues. Per the germline V gene, CDR1 is LNHDA and CDR2 is SQIVND (reference sequence). Trimming shortened V by 7 bases and J by 3 bases, and 9 bases separated the two germline ends. This CDR3 is CASTFDDYGYTF. Written as DNA, the CDR3 is TGTGCCAGTACCTTCGACGACTATGGCTACACCTTC. Complete variable domain (other parts from reference TRBV19 and TRBJ1-2): DGGITQSPKYLFRKEGQNVTLSCEQNLNHDAMYWYRQDPGQGLRLIYYSQIVNDFQKGDIAEGYSVSREKKESFPLTVTSAQKNPTAFYLCASTFDDYGYTFGSGTRLTVV.

The chain has TRBV30 and TRBJ1-1; maybe TRBD1 (5 bases). Between the trimmed V and J ends, which lost 5 bases and 3 bases, there was a span of 16 bases. The CDR3 consists of 14 residues. Germline lookup yields CDR1 GTSNPN and CDR2 SVGIG (reference sequence). CDR3 nucleotide sequence: TGTGCCTGGGCTCGGGCAGCAGGGTACACTGAAGCTTTCTTT. As protein: CAWARAAGYTEAFF.

This clone showed up just once. The chain joins TRBV15 to TRBJ1-5; no reliable D call. The length of the CDR3 is 14 residues. From germline, CDR1 is LNHNV and CDR2 YYDKDF (reference sequence). V lost 5 bases and J 7 bases, leaving 15 bases between the germline ends. The CDR3 nucleotides are TGTGCCACCAGCCGACCCCCAGTGGGACAGCCCCAGCATTTT. Encoded protein: CATSRPPVGQPQHF. The full variable domain, its missing parts supplied by reference TRBV15 and TRBJ1-5, is DAMVIQNPRYQVTQFGKPVTLSCSQTLNHNVMYWYQQKSSQAPKLLFHYYDKDFNNEADTPDNFQSRRPNTSFCFLDIRSPGLGDTAMYLCATSRPPVGQPQHFGDGTRLSIL.

The V and J genes are TRBV5-1 and TRBJ2-1; 13 bases are shared with TRBD2. V lost 1 base and J lost 7; bases outside the gene matches: 5. The CDR3 length is 16 residues. Per germline, CDR1 SGHRS and CDR2 YFSETQ. Here the CDR3 reads CASSLIPLAGGNEQFF. The DNA for the CDR3 is TGCGCCAGCAGCTTGATCCCACTAGCGGGAGGGAATGAGCAGTTCTTC.

The chain joins TRBV5-1 to TRBJ1-4; no reliable D call. Germline V gene sequence: CDR1 SGHRS, CDR2 YFSETQ. The CDR3 is 14 amino acids. V was pared by 2 bases and J by 3 bases, with 8 bases between. CDR3 sequence reads: CASSFGESNEKLFF. The DNA of the CDR3 is TGCGCCAGCAGCTTCGGCGAGTCTAATGAAAAACTGTTTTTT.

This sequence joins TRBV3-1 (or the pseudogene TRBV3-2) and TRBJ1-1; 7 nucleotides align to TRBD1. V shed 0 bases, J shed 7 bases, and the junction held 8 bases outside the gene matches. The length of the CDR3 is 15 residues. Germline CDR1 and CDR2: LGHDT and YNNKEL (reference sequence). DNA for the CDR3: TGTGCCAGCAGCCAAGAAGGGGGCAAAACGGGTGAAGCTTTCTTT. Translating gives CASSQEGGKTGEAFF.

CDR3 protein: CAYRTRGGSPLHF. DNA of the CDR3: TGTGCCTACCGGACAAGAGGAGGGTCACCCCTCCACTTT. The chain employs TRBV30 and TRBJ1-6; D might be TRBD1 (5 bases). The CDR3 runs to 13 residues. V lost 7 bases and J lost 10, with 17 bases in between. Germline-derived CDR1 and CDR2 are GTSNPN and SVGIG (reference sequence).

The table lists this clone with a count of one. This rearrangement joins TRBV6-2 or TRBV6-3 to TRBJ2-7; 7 bases are a match to TRBD1. This CDR3 has 13 amino acids. V was pared by 2 bases and J by 5 bases, with 3 bases of the junction left unmatched. Germline assignment: CDR1 MNHEY and CDR2 SVGEGT. CDR3 coding DNA: TGTGCCAGCAGTTACCGACAGGGAGACGAGCAGTACGTC. The encoded protein is CASSYRQGDEQYV.

This clone was counted a few times. V and J are TRBV19 and TRBJ1-5; D uncertain. Germline assignment: CDR1 LNHDA and CDR2 SQIVND (reference sequence). This CDR3 has 13 residues. V was shortened by 4 bases and J by 9 bases, with 13 bases between the two germline ends. CDR3 region: CASSTTSVSPQHF. The CDR3 DNA follows: TGTGCCAGTAGTACTACCTCCGTATCGCCCCAGCATTTT. Based on the CDR3 plus reference TRBV19 and TRBJ1-5, the full variable domain is DGGITQSPKYLFRKEGQNVTLSCEQNLNHDAMYWYRQDPGQGLRLIYYSQIVNDFQKGDIAEGYSVSREKKESFPLTVTSAQKNPTAFYLCASSTTSVSPQHFGDGTRLSIL.

This clone showed up just once. This chain joins TRBV5-1 and TRBJ1-6; D call uncertain. Germline loops: CDR1 SGHRS, CDR2 YFSETQ. V lost 0 bases and J 7 bases, leaving 17 bases between the germline ends. CDR3 length: 17 residues. In DNA form, the CDR3 reads TGCGCCAGCAGCTTGGAGGGCGGGTCGCGTCGGAATTCACCCCTCCACTTT. This codes for CASSLEGGSRRNSPLHF.

The gene calls are TRBV4-3 and TRBJ2-2; 7 bases are shared with TRBD1. The CDR3 covers 15 residues. Germline CDR1 is LGHNA and CDR2 is YSLEER. V shed 1 base and J 5 bases; nucleotides not matched to a gene: 4. The CDR3: CASSQVDRETGELFF. CDR3 DNA: TGCGCCAGCAGCCAAGTCGACAGGGAAACCGGGGAGCTGTTTTTT.

The chain carries TRBV19 and TRBJ2-1; 9 nucleotides agree with TRBD1. The trim removed 6 bases at V and 1 base at J, leaving 7 bases unmatched. This CDR3 region has 16 residues. Germline CDR1 reads LNHDA; CDR2 reads SQIVND (reference sequence). In nucleotides, the CDR3 is TGTGCCAGTAGGGAGACCGGGACAGGGTCCTACAATGAGCAGTTCTTC. Encoded protein: CASRETGTGSYNEQFF.

V is TRBV19 and J is TRBJ1-5; no reliable D call. The CDR3 totals 14 residues. V was trimmed by 4 bases and J by 4 bases, leaving 11 bases between them. CDR1 LNHDA and CDR2 SQIVND come from the germline V gene (reference sequence). The CDR3 coding sequence is TGTGCCAGTAGTAACACAGTGGGTAATCAGCCCCAGCATTTT. As protein: CASSNTVGNQPQHF.

The chain uses TRBV10-2 and TRBJ1-2; TRBD1 aligns across 8 bases. CDR1 is WSHSY, CDR2 SAAADI, per germline. Losses at the gene ends were 6 bases for V and 5 bases for J; bases not matched to a gene: 11. This CDR3 spans 15 amino acids. The CDR3 reads CASRDSIQGDYGYTF. In DNA form, the CDR3 reads TGCGCCAGCAGGGACTCCATACAGGGGGATTATGGCTACACCTTC.

V usage is TRBV5-1 and J usage is TRBJ1-2; 11 bases fit TRBD1. This CDR3 is built from 17 residues. The trim removed 4 bases at V and 0 bases at J, leaving 8 bases unmatched. CDR1 is SGHRS and CDR2 is YFSETQ in the germline V gene. The CDR3 region has the DNA TGCGCCAGCAGCATAGGAGGGACAGGGGGTTCTAACTATGGCTACACCTTC. Its translation is CASSIGGTGGSNYGYTF.

This clone was found once. CDR3 sequence: CASGFSSLASLQFF. The CDR3 DNA reads as TGTGCTAGTGGTTTCTCGAGTCTGGCTAGCCTCCAGTTCTTC. The chain combines TRBV12-5 with TRBJ2-1; D possibly corresponds to TRBD2 (5 bases). The CDR3 has 14 amino acids. Germline V gene lookup returns CDR1 LGHNT and CDR2 FRNRAP. The V end lost 3 bases, the J end lost 13 bases, and 19 bases lay between the germline ends.

The V gene is TRBV18, the J gene TRBJ1-1; 7 nucleotides agree with TRBD1. The CDR3 covers 16 residues. With 4 bases clipped from V and 1 base from J, the junction kept 9 bases outside the gene matches. Germline CDR1 reads KGHSH; CDR2 reads LQKENI. The CDR3 DNA follows: TGTGCCAGCTCACGACTCAGGGACAGCCAGAACACTGAAGCTTTCTTT. Its protein is CASSRLRDSQNTEAFF.

V is TRBV6-5 and J is TRBJ1-2, with a tentative D call TRBD1 (6 bases). The CDR3 length is 15 residues. Trimming removed 0 bases at V and 4 bases at J, with 12 bases between. Germline V gene sequence: CDR1 MNHEY, CDR2 SVGAGI. The CDR3 DNA sequence: TGTGCCAGCAGTTACTCGACGGGGGCAGGCTATGGCTACACCTTC. Its translation is CASSYSTGAGYGYTF.

The gene calls are TRBV15 and TRBJ2-2, with D possibly matching TRBD2 (6 bases). V shed 11 bases and J shed 2 bases, with 15 bases lying between them. CDR1 and CDR2 from the germline V gene are LNHNV and YYDKDF (reference sequence). This CDR3 is 14 amino acids long. The CDR3 sequence is CASTEGPNTGELFF. DNA of the CDR3: TGTGCCTCTACGGAGGGCCCTAACACCGGGGAGCTGTTTTTT.

This chain joins TRBV6-5 and TRBJ1-4, with a tentative D call TRBD1 (5 bases). The CDR3 extends over 14 amino acids. Trimming left V 8 bases short and J 8 bases short, with 18 bases between. From germline, CDR1 is MNHEY and CDR2 SVGAGI. This CDR3 reads CASGSGLWGEKLFF. CDR3 nucleotides: TGTGCCAGCGGCTCCGGGCTTTGGGGGGAAAAACTGTTTTTT.

V gene TRBV18 combines with J gene TRBJ2-2; TRBD1 matches at 9 bases. Germline-derived CDR1 and CDR2 are KGHSH and LQKENI. V shed 3 bases and J 6 bases; nucleotides not matched to a gene: 11. The length of the CDR3 is 17 residues. CDR3 sequence (DNA): TGTGCCAGCTCACCCCCCTCCGGGACAGGGAGGCCCGGGGAGCTGTTTTTT. Translating it yields CASSPPSGTGRPGELFF.

The chain carries TRBV6-1 and TRBJ1-5; TRBD1 matches 7 bases. Per germline, CDR1 MNHNS and CDR2 SASEGT. The CDR3 contains 16 residues. J was trimmed by 3 bases and V by 0 bases; bases with no gene match: 5. The CDR3 spells CASSEANRGNNQPQHF. In DNA, the CDR3 is TGTGCCAGCAGTGAAGCGAACAGGGGAAACAATCAGCCCCAGCATTTT.